The subject of this entry is one TCR beta chain. This entry belongs to a study of blood T cell repertoires in COVID-19. The wider study: T cells, B-cell-depleted T cells, or PBMCs supplied cDNA or gDNA.

Assay: immunoSEQ multiplex PCR; the TCRdb copy retains only in-frame clones and omits some. The sample has about 200,000 clones; 65% to 90% are singletons. CDR3 length: 12 residues. The V end was cut by 7 bases, the J end by 4 bases, with 13 bases between. Germline values: CDR1 SQVTM, CDR2 ANQGSEA. The source is a human donor in a cohort sampled during active COVID-19. The sample consisted of peripheral blood. The chain recombines TRBV29-1 with TRBJ1-1; D might be TRBD1 (5 bases). The CDR3 DNA follows: TGCAGCGCCGCCGGGGGAGTCACTGAAGCTTTCTTT. Residues: CSAAGGVTEAFF.